This T cell receptor beta chain was identified during a study of blood T cells in healthy people across ages. Regarding the study as a whole: Diversity estimates drawn from one million T cells were deemed underestimates. Naive T cell percentage strongly correlated with TCR beta diversity.

A second PCR, run for 7 to 11 cycles, used a sample-barcoded 5' primer plus a J-beta primer mix. TCRdb processed the 5' RACE reads anew with MiXCR; each CDR3 protein has one entry. The sample carries about 760,000 distinct CDR3 sequences, 56% recorded once. There are a few counts of this clonotype. Antigen specificity is unknown. The CDR3 contains 14 residues. Germline CDR1 and CDR2: SEHNR and FQNEAQ (reference sequence). This clonotype originated in a man aged 35-49 years in good health. This chain joins TRBV7-9 and TRBJ2-7; no firm D call. The J call may be in error: the DNA end matches TRBJ2-5 better. Sequencing was done on a sample of blood. DNA of the CDR3: TGTGCCAGCAGCCAAAGACCGACGAGCGAGACCCAGTACTTC. Translated: CASSQRPTSETQYF.